These 9 T cell receptor beta chains originate from one sample sequenced in a study of blood T cells in healthy people across ages. Through a sample-barcoded 5' primer and a J-beta primer mix, a second PCR was run for about 6 to 12 cycles. TCRdb independently ran MiXCR on the 5' RACE reads; one entry per CDR3 protein. The sample has about 720,000 distinct CDR3 sequences, 20% to 25% seen once. Sample: blood. Receptors originate from a man in his 70s in good health.

V and J are TRBV6-2 or TRBV6-3 and TRBJ2-1, with 8 bases that match TRBD1. With V trimmed by 5 bases and J by 0 bases, 6 bases remained unmatched. Germline V gives CDR1 MNHEY, CDR2 SVGEGT. CDR3 size: 16 residues. The CDR3 DNA reads TGTGCCAGCAGTGCCCCCGGGACAGGCTCCTACAATGAGCAGTTCTTC. Its translation: CASSAPGTGSYNEQFF.

In this sample, this clonotype turned up a few times. V gene TRBV2 combines with J gene TRBJ1-4; no clear D. The CDR3 has 13 amino acids. CDR1 SNHLY and CDR2 FYNNEI come from the germline V gene. V shed 4 bases and J shed 4 bases, with 7 bases lying between them. DNA of the CDR3: TGTGCCAGCAGTGTTCGGGTTAATGAAAAACTGTTTTTT. It encodes CASSVRVNEKLFF.

This clonotype has only a few counts. The V gene is TRBV3-1, the J gene TRBJ2-1, with D possibly being TRBD1 (7 bases). Trimming shortened V by 6 bases and J by 5 bases, and 20 bases separated the two germline ends. CDR1 LGHDT and CDR2 YNNKEL come from the germline V gene (reference sequence). The CDR3 runs 16 residues. CDR3 sequence reads: CASSPHRRGPHNEQFF. In DNA, the CDR3 is TGTGCCAGCAGTCCGCATAGGAGGGGGCCCCACAATGAGCAGTTCTTC.

A few counts support this clonotype. The chain links TRBV20-1 to TRBJ2-5; 8 bases agree with TRBD2. V dropped 7 bases and J dropped 3; count of bases not matched to a gene: 1. In germline, CDR1 is DFQATT, CDR2 SNEGSKA (reference sequence). CDR3 size: 11 residues. The CDR3 coding sequence is TGCAGTGGAGCGGGAGAAGAGACCCAGTACTTC. Its protein is CSGAGEETQYF.

V and J are TRBV28 and TRBJ2-7, with D possibly TRBD1 on 5 matching bases. CDR1 and CDR2 from the germline V gene are MDHEN and SYDVKM. The CDR3 is 14 residues long. The germline V and J ends were trimmed by 6 bases and 5 bases, with 17 bases remaining between them. The CDR3 nucleotides are TGTGCCAGCAGACGAGATGGGGCTTACCACGAGCAGTACTTC. It codes for CASRRDGAYHEQYF.

This clonotype showed up just a few times. This chain links TRBV28 with TRBJ2-7, with 8 bases fitting TRBD2. There are 17 residues in the CDR3. Per the germline V gene, CDR1 is MDHEN and CDR2 is SYDVKM. After removal of 1 base from V and 2 bases from J, the junction contained 10 bases not matched to a gene. This CDR3 is CASSLSSHRGGTYEQYV. The CDR3 bases are TGTGCCAGCAGTTTATCCTCTCACCGGGGGGGAACCTACGAGCAGTACGTC.

This clonotype was counted between two and nine times. The rearrangement uses TRBV7-2 and TRBJ1-6, with D uncertain. Germline V gene sequence: CDR1 SGHTA, CDR2 FQGNSA. This CDR3 contains 19 residues. V was trimmed by 1 base and J by 0 bases, leaving 16 bases between them. DNA of the CDR3: TGTGCCAGCAGCTTAGGAGTACAGCCAAGGAGCTCCTATAATTCACCCCTCCACTTT. It yields the protein CASSLGVQPRSSYNSPLHF.

The CDR3 DNA is TGTGCCAGCATTAAAGGACGTACCACGAACACTGAAGCTTTCTTT. Protein: CASIKGRTTNTEAFF. This chain uses TRBV6-5 with TRBJ1-1; D gene unclear. CDR3 length: 15 amino acids. V gave up 7 bases and J gave up 1 base, with 16 bases separating them. Germline assignment: CDR1 MNHEY and CDR2 SVGAGI.

The chain combines TRBV29-1 with TRBJ2-7, with D hard to call. Trimming left V 5 bases short and J 3 bases short, with 11 bases between. This CDR3 region has 12 residues. CDR1 and CDR2 (germline): SQVTM, ANQGSEA. CDR3 amino acids: CSVRALGYEQYF. CDR3 nucleotide sequence: TGCAGCGTTCGGGCGCTAGGCTACGAGCAGTACTTC.